The 18 T cell receptor beta chains presented below share a single source sample, sequenced in a study of response to subunit inactivated influenza vaccine. TCRdb reanalysed the RT-PCR reads using MiXCR and keeps one entry per CDR3 protein. The sample lists approximately 490,000 distinct CDR3 sequences, more than 7% occurring once. Specimen: PBMCs from blood, collected around 25 months after vaccination. The receptor source for this set is a man aged 50 to 75 who received an inactivated influenza vaccine.

This clonotype has a handful of counts. The chain joins TRBV6-1 to TRBJ1-2, with 11 bases identical to TRBD1. CDR1 is MNHNS and CDR2 is SASEGT in the germline V gene. Trimming took 6 bases from V and 8 from J; bases not matched to a gene: 8. This CDR3 contains 14 residues. CDR3 sequence: CASRPGQGAMGYTF. The CDR3 nucleotides read TGTGCCAGCAGACCCGGACAGGGGGCTATGGGCTACACCTTC.

This clonotype occurred many times. The CDR3 region is CASSFYGGSYEQYF. CDR3 DNA sequence: TGCGCCAGCAGCTTTTACGGGGGCTCCTACGAGCAGTACTTC. This chain joins TRBV5-1 and TRBJ2-7; D possibly corresponds to TRBD2 (6 bases). The CDR3 has 14 amino acids. Germline V gives CDR1 SGHRS, CDR2 YFSETQ. The germline V and J ends were trimmed by 2 bases and 0 bases, with 9 bases remaining between them.

This clonotype was found many times. The gene calls are TRBV10-3 and TRBJ2-1; 8 bases are shared with TRBD1. V shed 3 bases and J 6 bases; nucleotides not matched to a gene: 10. Germline CDR1 is ENHRY and CDR2 is SYGVKD. The CDR3 consists of 16 residues. The CDR3 sequence: CAISDGQGGSGNEQFF. CDR3 DNA sequence: TGTGCCATCAGTGACGGACAGGGTGGCAGCGGCAATGAGCAGTTCTTC.

This clonotype was picked up a small number of times. The V gene is TRBV12-3 or TRBV12-4, the J gene TRBJ2-1; 8 bases map to TRBD2. V was clipped by 7 bases and J by 1 base; unmatched bases: 12. The CDR3 covers 17 residues. The CDR3 nucleotides are TGTGCCAGCAAGGGTCAGGCGGGACTAGTTTCCTACAATGAGCAGTTCTTC. Translated: CASKGQAGLVSYNEQFF.

The V and J genes are TRBV7-2 and TRBJ2-2, with D perhaps TRBD2 (5 bases). Trimming stripped 4 bases from V and 6 bases from J, with 9 bases between. Germline CDR1 is SGHTA and CDR2 is FQGNSA. This CDR3 comprises 13 residues. The CDR3 DNA follows: TGTGCCAGCAGCTCTAGCAACGCCGGGGAGCTGTTTTTT. This translates into CASSSSNAGELFF.

This clonotype was recorded only once. This sequence may be a read error, since a much larger clone differs from it by one base. The rearrangement joins TRBV4-2 to TRBJ2-2; possibly TRBD1 or TRBD2 for D (6 bases each). This CDR3 contains 15 residues. The V end was cut by 7 bases, the J end by 6 bases, with 18 bases between. Germline V gene sequence: CDR1 LGHNA, CDR2 YNFKEQ. CDR3 sequence reads: CASNQRGDLSGELFF. The CDR3 region has the DNA TGTGCCAGCAACCAGAGGGGGGACTTGTCCGGGGAGCTGTTTTTT.

This clonotype came up a few times. The rearrangement links TRBV7-2 to TRBJ2-3, with 10 bases aligning to TRBD2. V lost 5 bases, J lost 8 bases, and 10 bases stayed unmatched. The germline V gene has CDR1 SGHTA and CDR2 FQGNSA. The CDR3 spans 15 residues. The CDR3 region is CASSGTSGEWGTQYF. The CDR3, as DNA: TGTGCCAGCAGCGGAACTAGCGGGGAGTGGGGTACGCAGTATTTT.

V and J are TRBV27 and TRBJ2-5; 7 bases agree with TRBD2. Germline V gene sequence: CDR1 MNHEY, CDR2 SMNVEV (reference sequence). Trimming cost V 3 bases and J 4 bases; bases outside gene matches: 8. The CDR3 totals 15 residues. CDR3 DNA sequence: TGTGCCAGCAGTTTCCTGGGAGGGCCTGGAGAGACCCAGTACTTC. Its translation is CASSFLGGPGETQYF.

In this sample, this clonotype turned up a few times. The rearrangement joins TRBV15 to TRBJ2-3; no clear D. V gave up 0 bases and J gave up 0 bases, with 7 bases separating them. Germline V CDR1 and CDR2: LNHNV, YYDKDF (reference sequence). The CDR3 is 15 residues long. CDR3 region: CATSRDPKSTDTQYF. The CDR3 DNA reads TGTGCCACCAGCAGAGATCCTAAGAGCACAGATACGCAGTATTTT.

This clonotype was counted many times. The CDR3 coding sequence is TGCGCCAGCAGCTCCGGGACAGGGTTCGAGCAGTACTTC. Its translation: CASSSGTGFEQYF. The chain links TRBV5-1 to TRBJ2-7; TRBD1 aligns across 9 bases. This CDR3 region has 13 residues. Germline CDR1 reads SGHRS; CDR2 reads YFSETQ. J lost 6 bases, V lost 3 bases, and 4 bases had no gene match.

This clonotype was counted only a few times. The chain has TRBV13 and TRBJ2-4; D is perhaps TRBD1 (5 bases). Between the trimmed V and J ends, which lost 3 bases and 0 bases, there was a span of 15 bases. Germline values: CDR1 PRHDT, CDR2 FYEKMQ (reference sequence). The CDR3 spans 17 residues. CDR3 sequence reads: CASSLTRQLLAKNIQYF. CDR3 bases: TGTGCCAGCAGCTTGACCAGACAGTTGTTAGCCAAAAACATTCAGTACTTC.

The V gene is TRBV5-5, the J gene TRBJ2-7, with a weak D call TRBD2 (6 bases). Trimming removed 4 bases at V and 4 bases at J, with 21 bases between. Germline values: CDR1 SGHKS, CDR2 YYEKEE (reference sequence). The CDR3 totals 16 residues. The CDR3, as DNA: TGTGCCAGCAGCCTCTGGACTAACTCCATTAGATACGAGCAGTACTTC. Amino acid sequence: CASSLWTNSIRYEQYF.

This clonotype was picked up many times. This chain joins TRBV3-1 and TRBJ2-1; 7 nucleotides align to TRBD2. The V gene's germline CDR1 is LGHDT and CDR2 YNNKEL (reference sequence). The J segment lost 4 bases and the V segment lost 6 bases, leaving 9 bases of the junction unmatched. The CDR3 contains 15 residues. CDR3 region: CASSDTGGPYNEQFF. Here the CDR3 DNA reads TGTGCCAGCAGTGATACGGGGGGTCCATACAATGAGCAGTTCTTC.

Regarding this clonotype: This could be a read error, since a much larger clone is one nucleotide away. The chain is built from TRBV12-3 or TRBV12-4 and TRBJ1-1; 10 nucleotides match TRBD1. The CDR3 loop spans 15 amino acids. The CDR3 DNA sequence: TGTTCCAGCTGCCCGACAGGGGGCACGAACACTGAAGCTTTCTTT. Protein product: CSSCPTGGTNTEAFF.

This clonotype was recorded at least ten times. This rearrangement joins TRBV12-3 or TRBV12-4 to TRBJ2-1; 7 nucleotides agree with TRBD2. CDR3 length: 15 amino acids. V dropped 6 bases and J dropped 4; count of bases not matched to a gene: 9. The CDR3 nucleotides read TGTGCCAGCAGAACCGGGACTAACCCGTACAATGAGCAGTTCTTC. Its translation: CASRTGTNPYNEQFF.

This clonotype came up a few times. The chain recombines TRBV20-1 with TRBJ1-6, with 7 bases identical to TRBD1. Germline CDR1 DFQATT, CDR2 SNEGSKA (reference sequence). The CDR3 contains 14 residues. The ends lost 2 bases at V and 6 bases at J; junction bases unmatched: 4. The CDR3 protein is CSARPGGPNSPLHF. CDR3 nucleotide sequence: TGCAGTGCTAGACCAGGGGGTCCTAATTCACCCCTCCACTTT.

The V and J genes are TRBV10-3 and TRBJ2-7; D uncertain. CDR3 length: 12 amino acids. The V end was cut by 3 bases, the J end by 1 base, with 4 bases between. Germline assignment: CDR1 ENHRY and CDR2 SYGVKD. CDR3 bases: TGTGCCATCAGTGACAGTTCCTACGAGCAGTACTTC. Protein sequence: CAISDSSYEQYF.

This clonotype was seen repeatedly, ten times or more. The chain is built from TRBV5-1 and TRBJ2-5; a possible D gene is TRBD2 (6 bases). Trimming pared 3 bases from V and 1 base from J, leaving 16 bases between. The CDR3 totals 16 residues. Looked up from germline, CDR1 is SGHRS and CDR2 is YFSETQ. Here the CDR3 DNA reads TGCGCCAGCAGCTACCTAGGGACTGCCTCCCAAGAGACCCAGTACTTC. Amino acid sequence: CASSYLGTASQETQYF.